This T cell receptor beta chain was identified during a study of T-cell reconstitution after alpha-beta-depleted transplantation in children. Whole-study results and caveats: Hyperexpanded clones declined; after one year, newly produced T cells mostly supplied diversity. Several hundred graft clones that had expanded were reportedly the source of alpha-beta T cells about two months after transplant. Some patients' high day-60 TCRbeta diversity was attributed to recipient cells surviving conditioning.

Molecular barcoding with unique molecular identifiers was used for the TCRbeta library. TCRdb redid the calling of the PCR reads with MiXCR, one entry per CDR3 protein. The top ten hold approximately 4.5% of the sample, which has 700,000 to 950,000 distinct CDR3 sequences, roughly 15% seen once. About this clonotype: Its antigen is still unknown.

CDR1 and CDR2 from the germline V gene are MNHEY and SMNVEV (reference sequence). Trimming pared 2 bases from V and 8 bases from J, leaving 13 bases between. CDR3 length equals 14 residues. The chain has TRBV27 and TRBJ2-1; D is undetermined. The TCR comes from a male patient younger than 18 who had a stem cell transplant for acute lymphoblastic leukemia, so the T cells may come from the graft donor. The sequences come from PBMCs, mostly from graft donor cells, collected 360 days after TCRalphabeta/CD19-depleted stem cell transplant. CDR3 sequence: CASSLSPDWDEQFF. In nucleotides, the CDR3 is TGTGCCAGCAGTTTAAGTCCAGATTGGGATGAGCAGTTCTTC.